This TCR beta chain was profiled in a study of CD8 T cells in ankylosing spondylitis. To note about this clonotype: Its antigen remains unknown.

Overall study results and limits: Some motif variants had been reported before (in reactive arthritis synovial fluid and blood). Reportedly, disease-linked clones are significantly enriched in ankylosing spondylitis patients' matched synovial fluid.

Unmatched junction bases numbered 6, after V lost 5 bases and J lost 6 bases. CDR1 and CDR2 (germline): SNHLY, FYNNEI. The CDR3 is made up of 14 amino acids. TCRdb reprocessed the 5' RACE reads via MiXCR and lists one record per CDR3 protein. The sample records more than 150,000 distinct CDR3 sequences, roughly 12% being singletons. The specimen was blood, either unsorted or a sorted T cell fraction (not recorded which). The chain combines TRBV2 with TRBJ2-1, with 8 bases matching TRBD1. The source is a male donor with ankylosing spondylitis or in good health (not recorded which). DNA for the CDR3: TGTGCCAGCAGTTGGGGACAGGTCTCCAATGAGCAGTTCTTC. Its protein is CASSWGQVSNEQFF.